This T cell receptor beta chain was recovered during a study of T cell responses to AZD1222 COVID-19 vaccine. General study findings and limits: Females outnumbered males among donors, who were mostly white British; clonal diversity was possibly underestimated. Spike-wide coverage was observed for vaccine-associated CD4 TCRs, with dominant responses at 160-218 and 743-854.

Note on this clone: What it recognizes is unknown.

This CDR3 has 11 amino acids. Looked up from germline, CDR1 is MDHEN and CDR2 is SYDVKM. Trimming took 10 bases from V and 3 from J, leaving 10 bases between them. The assay was immunoSEQ multiplex PCR, and TCRdb's table has in-frame clones only and misses some. Here the sample spans about 100,000 clones, approximately 91% being singletons. Here the sequenced sample was peripheral blood, taken on day 0 of AZD1222 vaccination. The TCR sequence derives from an adult in good health. This sequence joins TRBV28 and TRBJ2-7; tentative D call: TRBD2 (5 bases). In DNA form, the CDR3 reads TGTGCCATCTTGAGGGACTACGAGCAGTACTTC. This sequence encodes CAILRDYEQYF. Full variable domain (rest looked up from reference TRBV28 and TRBJ2-7): DVKVTQSSRYLVKRTGEKVFLECVQDMDHENMFWYRQDPGLGLRLIYFSYDVKMKEKGDIPEGYSVSREKKERFSLILESASTNQTSMYLCAILRDYEQYFGPGTRLTVT.